Below, 23 T cell receptor beta chains from the same sample are listed, as sequenced in a study of blood T cell repertoires in COVID-19. Generated by immunoSEQ multiplex PCR, the TCRdb table keeps only in-frame clones and is missing some. The table has 100,000 to 150,000 clones, approximately 90% seen once. Sequencing was performed on peripheral blood. The receptors originated from a man aged 50 or older with COVID-19, enrolled during active disease.

The rearrangement uses TRBV28 and TRBJ1-2; maybe TRBD1 (6 bases). CDR1 and CDR2 from the germline V gene are MDHEN and SYDVKM. V lost 3 bases, J lost 4 bases, and 12 bases lay in between. CDR3 size: 14 residues. The CDR3 nucleotides are TGTGCCAGCAGTTTGGGGGGGGCGGGCTATGGCTACACCTTC. This translates into CASSLGGAGYGYTF.

The rearrangement joins TRBV4-1 to TRBJ1-6, with no clear D. Per germline, CDR1 MGHRA and CDR2 YSYEKL. V was shortened by 1 base and J by 8 bases, with 15 bases between the two germline ends. The CDR3 length is 16 residues. The CDR3 DNA sequence: TGCGCCAGCAGCCAAGTTGTAACGAGAAGAGATTCACCCCTCCACTTT. Its protein product is CASSQVVTRRDSPLHF.

This chain connects TRBV5-4 to TRBJ2-3, with a tentative D call TRBD2 (6 bases). Trimming cost V 2 bases and J 7 bases, with 11 bases left between them. There are 13 residues in the CDR3. Germline loops: CDR1 SGHNT, CDR2 YYREEE (reference sequence). DNA of the CDR3: TGTGCCAGCAGCTTACAGACTAGTTATACGCAGTATTTT. Residues: CASSLQTSYTQYF.

The V and J genes are TRBV7-9 and TRBJ1-1; 9 bases are a match to TRBD1. Germline CDR1 reads SEHNR; CDR2 reads FQNEAQ (reference sequence). This CDR3 spans 14 amino acids. V trimming: 5 bases; J trimming: 3 bases; junction bases outside the gene matches: 4. CDR3 sequence reads: CASSLQGAHTEAFF. The CDR3 nucleotides read TGTGCCAGCAGCCTACAGGGGGCGCACACTGAAGCTTTCTTT.

The chain is built from TRBV24-1 and TRBJ2-1; 7 nucleotides align to TRBD1. Losses at the gene ends were 4 bases for V and 8 bases for J; bases not matched to a gene: 7. The CDR3 length is 14 residues. Germline V lookup: CDR1 KGHDR, CDR2 SFDVKD. This CDR3 reads CATSEGGSPHEQFF. In nucleotides, the CDR3 is TGTGCCACCAGTGAAGGGGGCAGTCCCCATGAGCAGTTCTTC.

This sequence joins TRBV7-2 and TRBJ1-1; D gene unclear. The CDR3 runs 11 residues. V was cut by 5 bases and J by 5 bases, with 6 bases left in between. From germline, CDR1 is SGHTA and CDR2 FQGNSA. DNA of the CDR3: TGTGCCAGCAGCATATTGACTGAAGCTTTCTTT. Translated, it gives CASSILTEAFF.

This clone was recorded once. The rearrangement joins TRBV5-6 to TRBJ1-1, with a weak D call TRBD1 (6 bases). The CDR3 has 12 amino acids. Germline loops: CDR1 SGHDT, CDR2 YYEEEE. V dropped 2 bases and J dropped 5 bases, with 7 bases sitting between them. Written as DNA, the CDR3 is TGTGCCAGCAGCTTCCAGGGGACTGAAGCTTTCTTT. The encoded protein is CASSFQGTEAFF.

Remarks on this clone: The junction and the germline gene differ at one end; a read error may be behind it. The chain employs TRBV6-2 or TRBV6-3 and TRBJ2-1; possible D gene TRBD2, 6 bases. Germline V gene sequence: CDR1 MNHEY, CDR2 SVGEGT. CDR3 length equals 15 residues. This chain's CDR3 is CASSNSLGGLTEQFF. The DNA of the CDR3 is TGTGCCAGCAGTAACTCACTGGGGGGTTTGACTGAGCAGTTCTTC.

The chain joins TRBV5-1 to TRBJ2-1; possible D gene TRBD2, 5 bases. Germline V gene lookup returns CDR1 SGHRS and CDR2 YFSETQ. The CDR3 has 13 residues. Trimming cost V 4 bases and J 3 bases, with 8 bases left between them. The CDR3, as DNA: TGCGCCAGCAGCGCCGGGATCTACAATGAGCAGTTCTTC. It is translated as CASSAGIYNEQFF.

The rearrangement uses TRBV20-1 and TRBJ1-2; D unclear. This CDR3 comprises 13 residues. Germline V lookup: CDR1 DFQATT, CDR2 SNEGSKA (reference sequence). The V end lost 3 bases, the J end lost 1 base, and 9 bases lay between the germline ends. In DNA, the CDR3 is TGCAGTGCTAGTGGGAGACTTAACTATGGCTACACCTTC. This encodes CSASGRLNYGYTF.

The gene calls are TRBV6-5 and TRBJ1-1, with 9 bases aligning to TRBD1. Germline V gene sequence: CDR1 MNHEY, CDR2 SVGAGI. The CDR3 loop spans 14 amino acids. V lost 3 bases and J lost 5; bases outside the gene matches: 4. The CDR3 spells CASSYGQGMTEAFF. CDR3 DNA: TGTGCCAGCAGTTATGGACAGGGGATGACTGAAGCTTTCTTT.

The V and J genes are TRBV18 and TRBJ2-2; D might be TRBD2 (5 bases). V gave up 3 bases and J gave up 7 bases, with 9 bases separating them. CDR1 and CDR2 (germline): KGHSH, LQKENI. The CDR3 has 13 amino acids. In DNA, the CDR3 is TGTGCCAGCTCACCGAGCGGAGTCGGGGAGCTGTTTTTT. Translation gives CASSPSGVGELFF.

The chain employs TRBV6-5 and TRBJ2-2, with TRBD1 as a possible D gene (5 bases). The length of the CDR3 is 15 residues. Germline values: CDR1 MNHEY, CDR2 SVGAGI. V was trimmed by 5 bases and J by 1 base, leaving 11 bases between them. CDR3 nucleotides: TGTGCCAGCAGTCCCGACAGCCGGAACACCGGGGAGCTGTTTTTT. It specifies CASSPDSRNTGELFF.

The chain joins TRBV21-1 to TRBJ2-1; the table assigns TRBD2, which was not confirmed against the DNA. TRBV21-1 is shown as a pseudogene. The CDR3 is 16 amino acids. CDR3 DNA sequence: TGTGCCAGCAGCAAAGAGGAGGCGGAGGCCTACAATGAGCAGTTCTTC. Translated, it gives CASSKEEAEAYNEQFF.

The V call is TRBV20-1, the J call TRBJ1-5; D is possibly TRBD1 (6 bases). The CDR3 sequence is 14 residues long. Trimming removed 3 bases at V and 5 bases at J, with 14 bases between. CDR1 and CDR2 (germline): DFQATT, SNEGSKA (reference sequence). CDR3 bases: TGCAGTGCTAGTCTATCGGCAGGGGATCAGCCCCAGCATTTT. Translated: CSASLSAGDQPQHF.

The chain employs TRBV6-5 and TRBJ2-7, with 7 positions matching TRBD1. Trimming cost V 6 bases and J 4 bases; bases outside gene matches: 3. In germline, CDR1 is MNHEY, CDR2 SVGAGI. The CDR3 consists of 12 residues. As DNA, the CDR3 is TGTGCCAGCAGGGAGACAGGGTACGAGCAGTACGTC. Amino acid sequence: CASRETGYEQYV.

The chain joins TRBV9 to TRBJ2-2, with D possibly TRBD1 on 5 matching bases. Per germline, CDR1 SGDLS and CDR2 YYNGEE. The V gene lost 5 bases and the J gene lost 3 bases, with 14 bases spanning the gap. This CDR3 region has 15 residues. The CDR3 nucleotides are TGTGCCAGCAGTAAACAACAGGTTTACACCGGGGAGCTGTTTTTT. Its protein product is CASSKQQVYTGELFF. Filled out from reference TRBV9 and TRBJ2-2, the complete variable domain reads DSGVTQTPKHLITATGQRVTLRCSPRSGDLSVYWYQQSLDQGLQFLIQYYNGEERAKGNILERFSAQQFPDLHSELNLSSLELGDSALYFCASSKQQVYTGELFFGEGSRLTVL.

The J gene is TRBJ2-1, the V gene TRBV24-1, with 7 bases aligning to TRBD2. Germline V gene data show CDR1 as KGHDR and CDR2 as SFDVKD. V gave up 4 bases and J gave up 8 bases; unmatched junction bases: 10. The CDR3 is 15 amino acids. CDR3 residues: CATSEAGVLGDEQFF. For the CDR3, the DNA is TGTGCCACCAGTGAGGCGGGAGTGCTAGGAGATGAGCAGTTCTTC.

J is TRBJ2-3 and V is TRBV7-2; D possibly corresponds to TRBD2 (6 bases). Germline V gene data show CDR1 as SGHTA and CDR2 as FQGNSA. This CDR3 has 17 amino acids. Trimming removed 2 bases at V and 1 base at J, with 16 bases between. The CDR3: CASSLFSRASGTDTQYF. CDR3 DNA sequence: TGTGCCAGCAGCTTATTCTCTCGTGCTAGCGGCACAGATACGCAGTATTTT.

This clone was observed a handful of times. This chain links TRBV18 with TRBJ2-2; no clear D gene. V lost 2 bases and J 0 bases, leaving 4 bases between the germline ends. This CDR3 has 14 amino acids. CDR1 and CDR2 from the germline V gene are KGHSH and LQKENI. The CDR3 DNA reads TGTGCCAGCTCACCATCGTCGAACACCGGGGAGCTGTTTTTT. This sequence encodes CASSPSSNTGELFF. Variable domain in full (rest from reference TRBV18 and TRBJ2-2): NAGVMQNPRHLVRRRGQEARLRCSPMKGHSHVYWYRQLPEEGLKFMVYLQKENIIDESGMPKERFSAEFPKEGPSILRIQQVVRGDSAAYFCASSPSSNTGELFFGEGSRLTVL.

The gene calls are TRBV6-5 and TRBJ2-1; possibly TRBD2 for D (6 bases). V was shortened by 6 bases and J by 5 bases, with 14 bases between the two germline ends. Germline CDR1 and CDR2: MNHEY and SVGAGI. The CDR3 is 14 residues long. CDR3 sequence reads: CASRTGGINNEQFF. The CDR3 nucleotides read TGTGCCAGCAGGACTGGAGGGATCAACAATGAGCAGTTCTTC.

The rearrangement uses TRBV7-2 and TRBJ1-1, with 7 bases lining up with TRBD1. With V trimmed by 4 bases and J by 5 bases, 7 bases remained unmatched. The CDR3 is made up of 14 amino acids. CDR1 is SGHTA, CDR2 FQGNSA, per germline. The CDR3 DNA reads as TGTGCCAGCAGCTCCTACAGGGGAGGTACTGAAGCTTTCTTT. This translates into CASSSYRGGTEAFF.

The CDR3 coding sequence is TGTGCCAGTAACCCACAGGGGCCCGGGGAGCTGTTTTTT. Translating it yields CASNPQGPGELFF. This rearrangement joins TRBV19 to TRBJ2-2, with 7 bases that match TRBD1. J gave up 6 bases and V 7 bases, and 5 bases lay outside the gene matches. The V gene's germline CDR1 is LNHDA and CDR2 SQIVND (reference sequence). The CDR3 covers 13 residues.